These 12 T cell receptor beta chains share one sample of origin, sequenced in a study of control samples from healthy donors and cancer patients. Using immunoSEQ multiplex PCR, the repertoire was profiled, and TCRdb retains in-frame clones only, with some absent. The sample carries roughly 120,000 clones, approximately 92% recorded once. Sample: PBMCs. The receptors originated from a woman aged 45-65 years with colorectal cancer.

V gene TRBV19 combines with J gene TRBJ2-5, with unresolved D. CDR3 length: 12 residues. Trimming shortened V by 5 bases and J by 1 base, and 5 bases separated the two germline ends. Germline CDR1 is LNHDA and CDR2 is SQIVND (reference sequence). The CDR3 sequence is CASSLGQETQYF. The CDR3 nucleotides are TGTGCCAGTAGTCTCGGCCAAGAGACCCAGTACTTC. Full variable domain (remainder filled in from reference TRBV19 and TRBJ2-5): DGGITQSPKYLFRKEGQNVTLSCEQNLNHDAMYWYRQDPGQGLRLIYYSQIVNDFQKGDIAEGYSVSREKKESFPLTVTSAQKNPTAFYLCASSLGQETQYFGPGTRLLVL.

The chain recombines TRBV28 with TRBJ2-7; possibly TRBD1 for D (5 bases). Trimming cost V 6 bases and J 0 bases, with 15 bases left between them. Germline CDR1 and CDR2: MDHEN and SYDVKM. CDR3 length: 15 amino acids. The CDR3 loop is CASSSQDTFSYEQYF. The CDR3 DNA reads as TGTGCCAGCAGCTCCCAGGACACGTTCTCCTACGAGCAGTACTTC. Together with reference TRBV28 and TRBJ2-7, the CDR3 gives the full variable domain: DVKVTQSSRYLVKRTGEKVFLECVQDMDHENMFWYRQDPGLGLRLIYFSYDVKMKEKGDIPEGYSVSREKKERFSLILESASTNQTSMYLCASSSQDTFSYEQYFGPGTRLTVT.

CDR3 DNA sequence: TGTGCCATCAGCCGACTAGCGGGTATTAACACCGGGGAGCTGTTTTTT. It codes for CAISRLAGINTGELFF. The chain links TRBV10-3 to TRBJ2-2; 10 bases are a match to TRBD2. Trimming took 6 bases from V and 2 from J; bases not matched to a gene: 6. This CDR3 spans 16 amino acids. Germline V gene data show CDR1 as ENHRY and CDR2 as SYGVKD.

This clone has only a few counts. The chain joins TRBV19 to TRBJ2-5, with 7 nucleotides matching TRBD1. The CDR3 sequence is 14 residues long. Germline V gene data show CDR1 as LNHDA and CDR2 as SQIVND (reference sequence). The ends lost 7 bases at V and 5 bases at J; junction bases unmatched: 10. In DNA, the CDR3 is TGTGCCAGTAACCCGACAGGGCCAGGGGAGACCCAGTACTTC. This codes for CASNPTGPGETQYF. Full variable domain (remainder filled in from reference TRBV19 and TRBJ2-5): DGGITQSPKYLFRKEGQNVTLSCEQNLNHDAMYWYRQDPGQGLRLIYYSQIVNDFQKGDIAEGYSVSREKKESFPLTVTSAQKNPTAFYLCASNPTGPGETQYFGPGTRLLVL.

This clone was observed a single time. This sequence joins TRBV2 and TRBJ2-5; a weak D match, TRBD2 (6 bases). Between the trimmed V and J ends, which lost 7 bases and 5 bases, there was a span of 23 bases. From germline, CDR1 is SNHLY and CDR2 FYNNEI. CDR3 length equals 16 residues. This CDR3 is CASIRISGNGGETQYF. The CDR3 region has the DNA TGTGCCAGCATCCGGATATCAGGGAATGGAGGGGAGACCCAGTACTTC.

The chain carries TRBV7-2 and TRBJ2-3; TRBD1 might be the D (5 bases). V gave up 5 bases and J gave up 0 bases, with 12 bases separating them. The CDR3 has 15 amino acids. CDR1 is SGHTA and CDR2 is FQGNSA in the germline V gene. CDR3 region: CASSQQTASTDTQYF. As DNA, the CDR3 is TGTGCCAGCAGCCAGCAGACAGCCAGCACAGATACGCAGTATTTT.

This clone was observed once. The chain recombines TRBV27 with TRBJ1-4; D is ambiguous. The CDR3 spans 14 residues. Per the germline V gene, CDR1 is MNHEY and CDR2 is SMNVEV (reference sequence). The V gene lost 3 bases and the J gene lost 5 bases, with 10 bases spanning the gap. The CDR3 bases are TGTGCCAGCAGTTTCGGGCAGGAGAATGAAAAACTGTTTTTT. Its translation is CASSFGQENEKLFF.

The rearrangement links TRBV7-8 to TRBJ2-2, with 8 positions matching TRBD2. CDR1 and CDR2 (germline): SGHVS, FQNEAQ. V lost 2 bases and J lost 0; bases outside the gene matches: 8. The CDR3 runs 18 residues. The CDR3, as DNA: TGTGCCAGCAGCTTACAGGGACTAGACTTCTCGAACACCGGGGAGCTGTTTTTT. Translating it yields CASSLQGLDFSNTGELFF.

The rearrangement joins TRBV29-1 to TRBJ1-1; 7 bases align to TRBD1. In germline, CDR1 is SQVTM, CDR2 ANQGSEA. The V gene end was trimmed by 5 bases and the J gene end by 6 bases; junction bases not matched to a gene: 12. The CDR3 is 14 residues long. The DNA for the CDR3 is TGCAGCGTTATGACAGGGTCGAAGGGCTCTGAAGCTTTCTTT. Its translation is CSVMTGSKGSEAFF.

CDR3 nucleotide sequence: TGTGCCAGCAGCCCCCGGGTAGCGGGGGGCACAGATACGCAGTATTTT. This gives the protein CASSPRVAGGTDTQYF. The chain links TRBV7-3 to TRBJ2-3; 9 bases align to TRBD2. CDR1 SGHTA and CDR2 FQGTGA come from the germline V gene. The trim removed 5 bases at V and 1 base at J, leaving 7 bases unmatched. This CDR3 contains 16 residues.

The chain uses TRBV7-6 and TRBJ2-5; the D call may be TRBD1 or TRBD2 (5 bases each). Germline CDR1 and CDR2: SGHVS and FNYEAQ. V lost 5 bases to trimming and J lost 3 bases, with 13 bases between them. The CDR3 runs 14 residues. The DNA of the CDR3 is TGTGCCAGCAGCCTAACCTGGGACGAAGAGACCCAGTACTTC. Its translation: CASSLTWDEETQYF.

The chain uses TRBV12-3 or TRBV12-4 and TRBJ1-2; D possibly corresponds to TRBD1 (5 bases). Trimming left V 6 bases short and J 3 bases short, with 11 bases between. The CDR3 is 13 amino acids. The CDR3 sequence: CASSPREYYGYTF. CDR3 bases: TGTGCCAGCAGCCCCAGGGAATACTATGGCTACACCTTC.